One sample yielded the 6 T cell receptor beta chains listed below, sequenced in a study of preoperative IRX-2 immunotherapy in early breast cancer. Here immunoSEQ multiplex PCR was the method, and the copy in TCRdb shows in-frame clones only, minus some. The sample shows about 98,000 clones, around 86% of them seen only once. Treatment in this sample: preoperative locoregional IRX-2 cytokine immunotherapy. The sequenced sample was tumor tissue, obtained after IRX-2 immunotherapy. The source of these receptors is a human donor with breast cancer.

The chain uses TRBV11-3 and TRBJ1-6; D may be TRBD1 (5 bases). Germline CDR1 and CDR2: SGHNT and YENEEA. This CDR3 region has 15 residues. V was trimmed by 3 bases and J by 7 bases, leaving 13 bases between them. DNA for the CDR3: TGTGCCAGCAGCTTGGCCGGGACGGGCAATTCACCCCTCCACTTT. Protein product: CASSLAGTGNSPLHF.

The chain employs TRBV6-8 and TRBJ1-5; D possibly corresponds to TRBD1 (6 bases). The germline gives CDR1 MNHGY, CDR2 SAAAGT. V lost 6 bases, J lost 7 bases, and 19 bases lay in between. This CDR3 has 15 amino acids. DNA for the CDR3: TGTGCCAGCAGCCCCGGGCAGGGGAGCGGACAGCCCCAGCATTTT. Translating it yields CASSPGQGSGQPQHF.

The V gene is TRBV5-1, the J gene TRBJ1-2; D perhaps matches TRBD1 (5 bases). Germline V gene lookup returns CDR1 SGHRS and CDR2 YFSETQ. CDR3 size: 14 residues. V was clipped by 2 bases and J by 4 bases, with 12 bases between them. The CDR3 region is CASSFQGPSYGYTF. CDR3 in DNA: TGCGCCAGCAGCTTCCAGGGTCCCAGCTATGGCTACACCTTC.

This clone was detected only once. CDR3 nucleotides: TGCGCCAGCAGCCAGACGAGACAGGGAGGATCACCCCTCCACTTT. The encoded protein is CASSQTRQGGSPLHF. The chain uses TRBV5-1 and TRBJ1-6, with 7 bases aligning to TRBD1. Germline lookup yields CDR1 SGHRS and CDR2 YFSETQ. This CDR3 contains 15 residues. The V segment lost 4 bases and the J segment 10 bases; nucleotides outside the gene matches: 11.

The chain is built from TRBV28 and TRBJ2-1; the D gene could be TRBD1 or TRBD2 (5 bases each). The CDR3 has 14 residues. The germline V and J ends were trimmed by 11 bases and 4 bases, with 18 bases remaining between them. The germline CDR1 and CDR2 sequences are MDHEN and SYDVKM. CDR3 nucleotide sequence: TGTGCCGGGGCGGGTAGGGACGGTTACAATGAGCAGTTCTTC. This sequence encodes CAGAGRDGYNEQFF.

The genes are TRBV23-1 and TRBJ1-5; D may be TRBD1 (5 bases). TRBV23-1 is an open reading frame whose function is uncertain. V shed 6 bases and J shed 1 base, with 16 bases lying between them. This CDR3 is built from 16 residues. This CDR3 is CASSLDGGSSNQPQHF. In nucleotides, the CDR3 is TGCGCCAGCAGCTTGGATGGGGGGTCGAGCAATCAGCCCCAGCATTTT.